This TCR beta chain was identified in a study of vaccination effects on CD4 cells after COVID-19. Overall study results and limits: Vaccine- and infection-induced clones showed marked clonal contraction late following vaccination.

Regarding this clone: Its antigen is still unknown.

The V end lost 4 bases, the J end lost 5 bases, and 16 bases lay between the germline ends. CDR3 length: 16 residues. Germline-derived CDR1 and CDR2 are SGDLS and YYNGEE. Isolating CD4+ T cells followed more than eight days of culture. Each person got two doses of an mRNA SARS-CoV-2 vaccine, BNT162b2 or mRNA-1273. Half-medium exchanges with IL-2 medium took place on days 3 and 7. Sequenced by immunoSEQ multiplex PCR; TCRdb stores in-frame clones only, minus some. There are about 73,000 clones in the sample; 65% to 80% occur only once, and about 2% lies in the top ten. The chain recombines TRBV9 with TRBJ1-6, with D tentatively TRBD1 (5 bases). The sample consisted of CD4+ T cells from PBMCs cultured without peptide, taken after COVID-19 vaccination. The clonotype originates from a human donor who received a COVID-19 vaccine. CDR3: CASSTRSGPDNSPLHF. The CDR3 DNA sequence: TGTGCCAGCAGCACCCGATCGGGACCTGATAATTCACCCCTCCACTTT. The full variable domain, rest sourced from reference TRBV9 and TRBJ1-6, is DSGVTQTPKHLITATGQRVTLRCSPRSGDLSVYWYQQSLDQGLQFLIQYYNGEERAKGNILERFSAQQFPDLHSELNLSSLELGDSALYFCASSTRSGPDNSPLHFGNGTRLTVT.